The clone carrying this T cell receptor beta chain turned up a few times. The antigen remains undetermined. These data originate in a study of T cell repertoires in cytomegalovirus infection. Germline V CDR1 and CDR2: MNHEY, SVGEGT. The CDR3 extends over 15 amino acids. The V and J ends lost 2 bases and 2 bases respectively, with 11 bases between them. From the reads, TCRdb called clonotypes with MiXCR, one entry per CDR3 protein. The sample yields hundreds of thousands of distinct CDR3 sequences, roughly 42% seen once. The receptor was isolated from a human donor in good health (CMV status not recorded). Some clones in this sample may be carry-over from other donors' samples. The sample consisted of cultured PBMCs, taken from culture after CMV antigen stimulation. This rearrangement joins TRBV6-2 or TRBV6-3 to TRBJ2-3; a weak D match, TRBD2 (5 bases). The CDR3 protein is CASSYEGRSTDTQYF. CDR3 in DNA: TGTGCCAGCAGTTACGAGGGCAGATCCACAGATACGCAGTATTTT.